Presented here are 5 T cell receptor beta chains from one specimen sequenced in a study of blood T cell repertoires in COVID-19 (dated by TCRdb to 2018 to 2020). The library was generated by the immunoSEQ multiplex PCR assay. Drawn from immuneACCESS, this table holds only the in-frame rearrangements with V and J called that TCRdb kept. Clones are partly lost; checked studies trace under half to an unresolved V gene and leave the rest unexplained. The sample table holds 200,000 to 250,000 clones, of which roughly 84% were seen once. The top ten clones comprise approximately 10% of the sample. Input material: peripheral blood. These receptors were collected from a woman aged 80 or over with COVID-19, enrolled during active disease.

This sequence joins TRBV5-8 and TRBJ1-2; D remains ambiguous. The CDR3 length is 15 residues. Germline lookup yields CDR1 SGHTS and CDR2 YDEGEE. V dropped 0 bases and J dropped 0 bases, with 9 bases sitting between them. The chain's CDR3 is CASSLGGGPNYGYTF. CDR3 sequence (DNA): TGTGCCAGCAGCTTGGGAGGAGGACCTAACTATGGCTACACCTTC.

The V and J genes are TRBV6-5 and TRBJ2-7; D gene ambiguous. There are 12 residues in the CDR3. CDR1 is MNHEY and CDR2 is SVGAGI in the germline V gene. Trimming cost V 4 bases and J 7 bases, with 11 bases left between them. CDR3 sequence reads: CASSSLAGEQYF. In DNA, the CDR3 is TGTGCCAGCAGTTCCTTAGCTGGGGAGCAGTACTTC.

The chain employs TRBV10-3 and TRBJ2-3; 7 bases agree with TRBD1. Trimming removed 6 bases from V and 2 bases from J; junction bases left unmatched: 8. The CDR3 consists of 15 residues. Germline V gives CDR1 ENHRY, CDR2 SYGVKD. The CDR3 loop reads CAISPSGGPTDTQYF. The CDR3 bases are TGTGCCATCAGCCCATCAGGGGGACCCACAGATACGCAGTATTTT.

The chain carries TRBV7-6 and TRBJ2-3, with D perhaps matching TRBD2 (5 bases). Trimming stripped 0 bases from V and 2 bases from J, with 9 bases between. Germline-derived CDR1 and CDR2 are SGHVS and FNYEAQ. The CDR3 runs 15 residues. DNA for the CDR3: TGTGCCAGCAGCTTAGCCCGAGGGCACACAGATACGCAGTATTTT. It specifies CASSLARGHTDTQYF.

The chain recombines TRBV24-1 with TRBJ2-2, with D possibly TRBD1 on 5 matching bases. Germline CDR1 KGHDR, CDR2 SFDVKD. CDR3 length equals 15 residues. The V end was cut by 5 bases, the J end by 1 base, with 10 bases between. In nucleotides, the CDR3 is TGTGCCACCAGTGCCCGCCAGGGGAACACCGGGGAGCTGTTTTTT. The encoded protein is CATSARQGNTGELFF.